These 11 T cell receptor beta chains were sequenced from one sample in a study of blood T cell repertoires in COVID-19 (dated by TCRdb to 2020 to 2021). The library came from the immunoSEQ multiplex PCR assay. Held by TCRdb, this immuneACCESS table contains in-frame sequences only and omits some clones. Under half of the omission traces to an unresolved V gene where checked; the cause of the rest is unknown. The sample records over 250,000 clones, 88% of which are singletons. Around 0.8% of the sample is held by the ten biggest clonotypes. Sequencing was done on a sample of peripheral blood. The receptors were sampled from a woman under 40 with acute or convalescent COVID-19.

The genes are TRBV5-4 and TRBJ1-1; weak D call: TRBD1 (5 bases). The CDR3 has 15 amino acids. The V gene's germline CDR1 is SGHNT and CDR2 YYREEE (reference sequence). Trimming shortened V by 4 bases and J by 2 bases, and 15 bases separated the two germline ends. CDR3 nucleotide sequence: TGTGCCAGCAGCCCCCAGATGGGGCAAAACACTGAAGCTTTCTTT. Translating it yields CASSPQMGQNTEAFF.

The rearrangement joins TRBV6-5 to TRBJ2-3; 10 bases are shared with TRBD1. Germline V lookup: CDR1 MNHEY, CDR2 SVGAGI. J lost 5 bases, V lost 0 bases, and 5 bases had no gene match. The CDR3 loop spans 16 amino acids. The CDR3 loop is CASSYSGTGVKDTQYF. CDR3 nucleotide sequence: TGTGCCAGCAGTTACTCCGGGACAGGGGTGAAAGATACGCAGTATTTT.

The genes are TRBV28 and TRBJ1-2, with 9 positions matching TRBD1. CDR1 and CDR2 from the germline V gene are MDHEN and SYDVKM. This CDR3 contains 17 residues. The junction had 14 bases not matched to a gene; V was cut back by 6 bases and J by 3 bases. This CDR3 is CASRPSLRQGGDYGYTF. CDR3 bases: TGTGCCAGCAGACCCTCTTTACGACAGGGGGGCGACTATGGCTACACCTTC.

CDR3: CASSPRESAQETQYF. The CDR3 DNA reads as TGTGCCAGCAGCCCCCGGGAATCTGCGCAAGAGACCCAGTACTTC. The chain combines TRBV7-9 with TRBJ2-5; D perhaps matches TRBD2 (5 bases). The ends were cut back, 5 bases at V and 2 bases at J, with 15 bases in the middle. This CDR3 is built from 15 residues. The V gene's germline CDR1 is SEHNR and CDR2 FQNEAQ (reference sequence). Full variable domain (outside the CDR3, taken from reference TRBV7-9 and TRBJ2-5): DTGVSQNPRHKITKRGQNVTFRCDPISEHNRLYWYRQTLGQGPEFLTYFQNEAQLEKSRLLSDRFSAERPKGSFSTLEIQRTEQGDSAMYLCASSPRESAQETQYFGPGTRLLVL.

This clone was recorded once. CDR3 bases: TGTGCCAGCAGTGTTGGGGAGCAGCCCCAGCATTTT. Protein sequence: CASSVGEQPQHF. The chain employs TRBV2 and TRBJ1-5; D is ambiguous. The length of the CDR3 is 12 residues. Trimming took off 4 bases at V and 7 bases at J, with 8 bases between the two ends. Per germline, CDR1 SNHLY and CDR2 FYNNEI.

This sequence joins TRBV19 and TRBJ2-1, with 8 bases lining up with TRBD2. Per germline, CDR1 LNHDA and CDR2 SQIVND (reference sequence). V trimming: 1 base; J trimming: 7 bases; junction bases outside the gene matches: 9. The CDR3 contains 16 residues. DNA of the CDR3: TGTGCCAGTAGTATAGGGCCAGCGGGGGTAACAAATGAGCAGTTCTTC. This gives the protein CASSIGPAGVTNEQFF.

The chain has TRBV11-3 and TRBJ1-3, with 7 bases that match TRBD1. The germline V gene encodes CDR1 SGHNT and CDR2 YENEEA. Trimming at V came to 5 bases and at J to 3 bases, leaving 7 bases not matched to a gene. The CDR3 is 15 amino acids. The CDR3, as DNA: TGTGCCAGCAGCGCGGGACAGCGAGGTGGAAACACCATATATTTT. This encodes CASSAGQRGGNTIYF.

This chain connects TRBV6-2 or TRBV6-3 to TRBJ2-1; tentatively, D is TRBD2 (5 bases). In germline, CDR1 is MNHEY, CDR2 SVGEGT. V was cut by 4 bases and J by 5 bases, with 12 bases left in between. CDR3 length: 14 residues. This CDR3 reads CASSSQGLNNEQFF. For the CDR3, the DNA is TGTGCCAGCAGTTCACAAGGACTGAACAATGAGCAGTTCTTC.

This clone appeared once. The V and J genes are TRBV30 and TRBJ2-7; the D gene is possibly TRBD2 (5 bases). V was pared by 3 bases and J by 6 bases, with 18 bases between. The CDR3 totals 14 residues. From germline, CDR1 is GTSNPN and CDR2 SVGIG (reference sequence). The CDR3 nucleotides read TGTGCCTGGAGCGCCGGGATCTTAGCAAGCGAGCAGTACTTC. This codes for CAWSAGILASEQYF.

This chain joins TRBV6-5 and TRBJ1-4; D is unresolved. CDR1 is MNHEY and CDR2 is SVGAGI in the germline V gene. The ends were cut back, 2 bases at V and 8 bases at J, with 15 bases in the middle. The CDR3 sequence is 15 residues long. The CDR3 DNA reads TGTGCCAGCAGTTACGACTCCCAAGGCCGGGAAAAACTGTTTTTT. It encodes CASSYDSQGREKLFF.

This chain connects TRBV27 to TRBJ1-2, with 8 bases fitting TRBD1. V lost 6 bases to trimming and J lost 8 bases; unmatched junction nucleotides: 11. This CDR3 is built from 14 residues. CDR1 is MNHEY, CDR2 SMNVEV, per germline (reference sequence). CDR3 residues: CASRQLNRGNGYTF. In nucleotides, the CDR3 is TGTGCCAGCAGGCAACTCAACAGGGGGAACGGCTACACCTTC.